The rows below give T cell receptor beta chains drawn from one sample of a study of T cell responses to AZD1222 COVID-19 vaccine. This table comes from immunoSEQ multiplex PCR, and its TCRdb copy is limited to in-frame clones, with some not included. This table has 150,000 to 200,000 clones, 85% to 95% appearing once. The sample in question was peripheral blood, obtained on day 0 of AZD1222 vaccination. These receptors were obtained from an adult in good health. Each CDR3 is given without its conserved first and last residue. Fields, in order: J gene, V gene, CDR3 protein.

J gene: TRBJ1-2
V gene: TRBV28
CDR3 protein: ASTGQGPHYGYT

J gene: TRBJ2-3
V gene: TRBV6-2/TRBV6-3
CDR3 protein: ASSYGRGDTQY

J gene: TRBJ2-4
V gene: TRBV5-5
CDR3 protein: ASSFARGLAKNIQY

J gene: TRBJ1-5
V gene: TRBV10-3
CDR3 protein: AIQDPNQPQH

J gene: TRBJ2-7
V gene: TRBV2
CDR3 protein: ASSEELLEQY

J gene: TRBJ1-1
V gene: TRBV5-1
CDR3 protein: ASSEDRPNTEAF

J gene: TRBJ1-5
V gene: TRBV2
CDR3 protein: ASSLGKGGDQPQH

J gene: TRBJ1-6
V gene: TRBV11-2
CDR3 protein: VSSLGVRSSYNSPLH

J gene: TRBJ1-1
V gene: TRBV11-2
CDR3 protein: ASSLEGRFRTEAF

J gene: TRBJ2-7
V gene: TRBV19
CDR3 protein: ASSTGGGYEQY

J gene: TRBJ2-7
V gene: TRBV11-2
CDR3 protein: ASSLTTYEQY

J gene: TRBJ2-2
V gene: TRBV14
CDR3 protein: ASSLLGTIDTGELF

J gene: TRBJ2-5
V gene: TRBV3-1/TRBV3-2
CDR3 protein: ASSHGGGGLGQETQY

J gene: TRBJ2-7
V gene: TRBV29-1
CDR3 protein: SVGWGDEQY

J gene: TRBJ1-2
V gene: TRBV27
CDR3 protein: ASRPQGQGRGYT

J gene: TRBJ1-2
V gene: TRBV6-5
CDR3 protein: ASSSWTGGAGGYT

J gene: TRBJ2-2
V gene: TRBV28
CDR3 protein: ASIRSGGHTGELF

J gene: TRBJ2-6
V gene: TRBV15
CDR3 protein: ATSPRDRGGYRSGANVLT

J gene: TRBJ1-1
V gene: TRBV7-2
CDR3 protein: ATRIGRGIAF

J gene: TRBJ1-4
V gene: TRBV3-1/TRBV3-2
CDR3 protein: ASSQDLQGDNEKLF

J gene: TRBJ2-3
V gene: TRBV3-1/TRBV3-2
CDR3 protein: ASSQHLNRGRTDTQY

J gene: TRBJ1-2
V gene: TRBV11-2
CDR3 protein: ASSLFRVLGYT

J gene: TRBJ1-1
V gene: TRBV21-1
CDR3 protein: ASSKAN

J gene: TRBJ1-5
V gene: TRBV19
CDR3 protein: ASALTDYTSNQPQH

J gene: TRBJ2-3
V gene: TRBV7-7
CDR3 protein: ASSQLGDTQY

J gene: TRBJ2-1
V gene: TRBV15
CDR3 protein: ATSRPGGAAGEQF

J gene: TRBJ1-5
V gene: TRBV28
CDR3 protein: ASSLLGGLNH

J gene: TRBJ2-3
V gene: TRBV18
CDR3 protein: ASSPRIDMDTQY

J gene: TRBJ2-3
V gene: TRBV24-1
CDR3 protein: ATELGDIRY

J gene: TRBJ2-5
V gene: TRBV5-1
CDR3 protein: ASSLVGGAETQY

J gene: TRBJ2-7
V gene: TRBV29-1
CDR3 protein: SVEVNSYEQY

J gene: TRBJ2-3
V gene: TRBV5-1
CDR3 protein: ASSLRGTGVLTDTQY

J gene: TRBJ2-6
V gene: TRBV3-1/TRBV3-2
CDR3 protein: ASSQVEVAGANVLT

J gene: TRBJ1-2
V gene: TRBV7-3
CDR3 protein: ASSSGTGEQGYT

J gene: TRBJ2-3
V gene: TRBV27
CDR3 protein: AARTLSTDTQY

J gene: TRBJ2-2
V gene: TRBV7-3
CDR3 protein: ASSQIGGDNTGELF

J gene: TRBJ1-2
V gene: TRBV4-1
CDR3 protein: ASSQEGDSGLYGYT

J gene: TRBJ2-3
V gene: TRBV7-8
CDR3 protein: ASSLDAGPTDTQY

J gene: TRBJ2-2
V gene: TRBV30
CDR3 protein: AWRTDREAGELF

J gene: TRBJ2-2
V gene: TRBV9
CDR3 protein: ASSERTGRNTGELF

J gene: TRBJ2-1
V gene: TRBV5-1
CDR3 protein: ASSLGTANEQF

J gene: TRBJ2-3
V gene: TRBV4-1
CDR3 protein: ASSPSGGTQY

J gene: TRBJ1-1
V gene: TRBV10-3
CDR3 protein: AIRETDMNTEAF

J gene: TRBJ2-7
V gene: TRBV5-1
CDR3 protein: ASSFTPGRTYEQY

J gene: TRBJ1-2
V gene: TRBV7-2
CDR3 protein: ASSPPTGDGYT

J gene: TRBJ1-4
V gene: TRBV3-1/TRBV3-2
CDR3 protein: ASSHRSPLGEKLF

J gene: TRBJ1-1
V gene: TRBV10-2
CDR3 protein: ASRPGRGPEAF

J gene: TRBJ1-4
V gene: TRBV30
CDR3 protein: AWDASSLSAGTGGENEKLF

J gene: TRBJ2-7
V gene: TRBV11-2
CDR3 protein: ASSLDYESYEQY

J gene: TRBJ2-1
V gene: TRBV6-1
CDR3 protein: ASSELPPSGRRSSNEQF

J gene: TRBJ1-1
V gene: TRBV19
CDR3 protein: ASILSTGTTEAF

J gene: TRBJ2-7
V gene: TRBV11-2
CDR3 protein: ASSVTGYEQY

J gene: TRBJ2-4
V gene: TRBV7-9
CDR3 protein: ASSLSQGGEDIQY

J gene: TRBJ2-3
V gene: TRBV6-4
CDR3 protein: ASSRGQDTDTQY

J gene: TRBJ1-4
V gene: TRBV2
CDR3 protein: ASRGLRGNEKLF

J gene: TRBJ1-2
V gene: TRBV10-2
CDR3 protein: ASKGGTYGYT

J gene: TRBJ2-6
V gene: TRBV5-1
CDR3 protein: ASQEQVASSGANVLT

J gene: TRBJ1-2
V gene: TRBV14
CDR3 protein: ASSQEGASPVGYGYT